The table lists the clone carrying this T cell receptor beta chain with a few counts. These data originate in a study of T cells in Graves' hyperthyroidism and ophthalmopathy. Germline CDR1 reads MDHEN; CDR2 reads SYDVKM. The CDR3 has 16 residues. V shed 2 bases, J shed 5 bases, and the junction held 8 bases outside the gene matches. At least 3 on the Clinical Activity Score was recorded for ophthalmopathy patients, who also had NOSPECS grade at least 4 and duration under 3 months. A patient was excluded if there was uncontrolled infection, other autoimmune disease, pregnancy or lactation. Using RNA transcripts as the source, TCR beta CDR3 regions were amplified. Researchers ran a first-round RT-PCR on the TCR CDR3 using the HTBI primer set. TCRdb re-called the multiplex PCR reads through MiXCR, storing one row per CDR3 protein. Of hundreds of thousands of distinct CDR3 sequences listed, about a fifth are singletons.

The chain couples TRBV28 to TRBJ2-7, with 11 bases lining up with TRBD2. The clonotype originates from a young man with Graves' ophthalmopathy. Sequencing was carried out using blood. The CDR3 here is CASSLLTSGSPHEQYF. CDR3 DNA: TGTGCCAGCAGTTTACTTACTAGCGGGAGTCCCCACGAGCAGTACTTC.